This T cell receptor beta chain was found in a study of OX40 agonist ivuxolimab in advanced cancers. Study overall: Patients in dose escalation had liver, melanoma, kidney or head and neck cancers.

Individuals having autoimmune disease history or systemic immunosuppression were not enrolled. The study, taken as a whole, reports: CD8+ T cells (on average) carried more expanded clones than CD4+ T cells.

Data came from immunoSEQ multiplex PCR; TCRdb stores just in-frame clones and leaves some out. The table has under 35,000 clones, about 90% seen once; the top ten hold 33%. Regarding this clone: What it recognizes is unknown.

The trim removed 1 base at V and 3 bases at J, leaving 5 bases unmatched. Per the germline V gene, CDR1 is MNHNS and CDR2 is SASEGT. This CDR3 contains 15 residues. Sequenced material: CD4+ or CD8+ T cells sorted from blood, taken in a trial of the OX40 agonist ivuxolimab. The chain is built from TRBV6-1 and TRBJ1-2, with TRBD1 matching 7 bases. The receptor was derived from an adult with an advanced solid tumor such as melanoma, head and neck, liver or kidney cancer. This CDR3 is CASSEGAGGDYGYTF. The CDR3 nucleotides are TGTGCCAGCAGTGAAGGGGCAGGGGGGGACTATGGCTACACCTTC.